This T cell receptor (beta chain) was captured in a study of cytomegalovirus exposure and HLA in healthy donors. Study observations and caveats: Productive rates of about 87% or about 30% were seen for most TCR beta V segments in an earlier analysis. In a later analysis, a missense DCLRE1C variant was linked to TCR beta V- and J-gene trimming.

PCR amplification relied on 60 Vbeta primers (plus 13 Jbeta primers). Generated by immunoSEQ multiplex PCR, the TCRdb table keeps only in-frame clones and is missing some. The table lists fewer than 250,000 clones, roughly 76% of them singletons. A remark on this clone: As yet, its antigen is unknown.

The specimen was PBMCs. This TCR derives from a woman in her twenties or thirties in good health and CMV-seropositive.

CDR3 protein: CASSYPGQGRNEQFF. The CDR3 nucleotides are TGTGCCAGCAGTTATCCCGGACAGGGGCGGAATGAGCAGTTCTTC. The chain joins TRBV6-5 to TRBJ2-1; TRBD1 matches 9 bases. This CDR3 is 15 amino acids long. Germline lookup yields CDR1 MNHEY and CDR2 SVGAGI. The V segment lost 3 bases and the J segment 7 bases; nucleotides outside the gene matches: 7.